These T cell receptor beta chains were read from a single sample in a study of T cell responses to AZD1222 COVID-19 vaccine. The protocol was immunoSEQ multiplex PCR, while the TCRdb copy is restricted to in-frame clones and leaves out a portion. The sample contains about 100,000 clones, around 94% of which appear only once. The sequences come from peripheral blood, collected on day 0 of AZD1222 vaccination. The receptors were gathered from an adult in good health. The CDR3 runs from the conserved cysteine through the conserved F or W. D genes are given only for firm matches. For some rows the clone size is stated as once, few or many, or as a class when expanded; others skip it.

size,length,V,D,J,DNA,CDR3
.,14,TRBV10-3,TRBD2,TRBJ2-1,TGTGCCATCAGTGTAGCGGGAGGTCACAATGAGCAGTTCTTC,CAISVAGGHNEQFF
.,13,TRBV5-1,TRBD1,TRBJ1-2,TGCGCCAGCAGCTTGACAGGGGATAATGGCTACACCTTC,CASSLTGDNGYTF
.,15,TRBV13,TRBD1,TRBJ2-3,TGTGCCAGCAGCACCCAGACAGGGGCGCCAGATACGCAGTATTTT,CASSTQTGAPDTQYF
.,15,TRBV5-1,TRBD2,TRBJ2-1,TGCGCCAGCAGCTTGGATGCTAGCGGGAGGATGAAGCAGTTCTTC,CASSLDASGRMKQFF
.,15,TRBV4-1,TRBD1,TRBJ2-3,TGCGCCAGCAGCCATAAACGGGACAGGGAGAATACGCAGTATTTT,CASSHKRDRENTQYF
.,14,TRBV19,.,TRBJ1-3,TGTGCCAGTAGTCCACAGGGCGTACCTCGGGCCATATATTTT,CASSPQGVPRAIYF
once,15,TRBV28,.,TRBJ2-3,TGTGCCAGCAGTCCTTCGGGGAGCTTCACAGATACGCAGTATTTT,CASSPSGSFTDTQYF
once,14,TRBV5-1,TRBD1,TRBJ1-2,TGCGCCAGCAGCTCGGACAGGGGAAACTATGGCTACACCTTC,CASSSDRGNYGYTF
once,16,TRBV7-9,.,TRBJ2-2,TGTGCCAGCAGCTTCCCGACAGGGCGGGAGACCGGGGAGCTGTTTTTT,CASSFPTGRETGELFF
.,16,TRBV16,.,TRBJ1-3,TGTGCCAGCAGCCAATCGGAACCTAGCTCTGGAAACACCATATATTTT,CASSQSEPSSGNTIYF
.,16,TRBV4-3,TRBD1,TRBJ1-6,TGCGCCAGCAGCCAAACTCACAGGGGAAAGAATTCACCCCTCCACTTT,CASSQTHRGKNSPLHF
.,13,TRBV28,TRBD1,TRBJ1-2,TGTGCCACCGACAGGGACAGCTCCAATGGCTACACCTTC,CATDRDSSNGYTF
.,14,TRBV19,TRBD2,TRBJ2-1,TGTGCCAGTACGTGGGGCGGGAGCACGAATGAGCAGTTCTTC,CASTWGGSTNEQFF
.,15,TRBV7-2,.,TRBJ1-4,TGTGCCAGCAGCTTAGCGCTCTTGGCTAATGAAAAACTGTTTTTT,CASSLALLANEKLFF
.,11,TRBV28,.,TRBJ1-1,TGTGCCAGCAGTGATCTTGCTGGAGCTTTCTTT,CASSDLAGAFF
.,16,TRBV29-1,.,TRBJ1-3,TGCAGCGTTGGTGGCGTGGAGAGTGGATCTGGAAACACCATATATTTT,CSVGGVESGSGNTIYF
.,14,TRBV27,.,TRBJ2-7,TGTGCCAGCAGTGTGACGGGACGGTTCTACGAGCAGTACTTC,CASSVTGRFYEQYF
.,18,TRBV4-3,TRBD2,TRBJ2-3,TGCGCCAGCAGCCAAAGGTGGCCAGCGGGGGGGCCTGAGGATACGCAGTATTTT,CASSQRWPAGGPEDTQYF
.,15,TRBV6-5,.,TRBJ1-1,TGTGCCAGCAAAGCCTCAACAGACATGAACACTGAAGCTTTCTTT,CASKASTDMNTEAFF
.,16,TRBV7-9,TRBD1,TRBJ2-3,TGTGCCAGCAACCCCGGGACAGGGAGTCGACCAGATACGCAGTATTTT,CASNPGTGSRPDTQYF
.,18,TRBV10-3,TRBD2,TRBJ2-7,TGTGCCATCAGTGAGCGACTGATGGGCGGGAGCAGGTTCTACGAGCAGTACTTC,CAISERLMGGSRFYEQYF
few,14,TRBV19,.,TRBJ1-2,TGTGCCAGTAGCGATTTACGGGCTCGAGGTGGCTACACCTTC,CASSDLRARGGYTF
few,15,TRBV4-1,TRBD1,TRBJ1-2,TGCGCCAGCAGCCAAAACCGGGACAGTAACTATGGCTACACCTTC,CASSQNRDSNYGYTF
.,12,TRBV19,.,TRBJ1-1,TGTGCCAGTACGCGAATGAACACTGAAGCTTTCTTT,CASTRMNTEAFF
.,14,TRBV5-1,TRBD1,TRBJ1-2,TGCGCCAGCAGCTTGTTACAGGGGGCTGGTGGCTACACCTTC,CASSLLQGAGGYTF
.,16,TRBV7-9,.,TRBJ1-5,TGTGCCAGCAGCTCAAAGGCGGGGGATAGCAATCAGCCCCAGCATTTT,CASSSKAGDSNQPQHF
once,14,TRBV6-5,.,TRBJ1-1,TGTGCCAGCTTTCCTGAGACCACGTTCACTGAAGCTTTCTTT,CASFPETTFTEAFF
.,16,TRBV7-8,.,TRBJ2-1,TGTGCCAGCAGCTTAAACAGACTGAGCTCCTACAATGAGCAGTTCTTC,CASSLNRLSSYNEQFF
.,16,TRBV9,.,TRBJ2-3,TGTGCCAGCAGCTCTTCGATTCCTTCGACCCAAGATACGCAGTATTTT,CASSSSIPSTQDTQYF
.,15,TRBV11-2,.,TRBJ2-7,TGTGCCAGCAGCTTAGGGCCCCGCGGATCCTACGAGCAGTACTTC,CASSLGPRGSYEQYF
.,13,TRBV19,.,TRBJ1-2,TGTGCCAGTAGGACAGGACAGACCTATGGCTACACCTTC,CASRTGQTYGYTF
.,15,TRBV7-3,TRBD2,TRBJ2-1,TGTGCCAGCAGCTTACTAGCGGGCGTACTCAATGAGCAGTTCTTC,CASSLLAGVLNEQFF
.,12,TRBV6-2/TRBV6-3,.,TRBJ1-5,TGTGCCAGCAGTGACGCGCTTCAGCCCCAGCATTTT,CASSDALQPQHF
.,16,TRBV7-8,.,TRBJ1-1,TGTGCCAGCATAACTCTAGCGGGGGCACTGAACACTGAAGCTTTCTTT,CASITLAGALNTEAFF
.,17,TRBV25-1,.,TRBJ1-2,TGTGCCAGCAGTGAATGGGACTCCTCAGGGTTAAACTATGGCTACACCTTC,CASSEWDSSGLNYGYTF
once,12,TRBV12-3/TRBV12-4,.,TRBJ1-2,TGTGCCAGCAGTTTAACTAACTATGGCTACACCTTC,CASSLTNYGYTF
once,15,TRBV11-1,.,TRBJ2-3,TGTGCCAGCAGCTTAGAGGGGACGATGCCAGATACGCAGTATTTT,CASSLEGTMPDTQYF
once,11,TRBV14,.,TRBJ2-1,TGTGCCAGCAACAACTACAATGAGCAGTTCTTC,CASNNYNEQFF
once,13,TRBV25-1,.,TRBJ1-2,TGTGCCAGCAGTGAAGGTCAGGAAGTCGGCTACACCTTC,CASSEGQEVGYTF
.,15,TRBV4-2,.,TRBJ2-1,TGTGCCAGCAGCCAGGCGGGATCAGGGGTGGGTGAGCAGTTCTTC,CASSQAGSGVGEQFF
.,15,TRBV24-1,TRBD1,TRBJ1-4,TGTGCCACCAGTGGGGGGACAGGGAAGGCTGAAAAACTGTTTTTT,CATSGGTGKAEKLFF
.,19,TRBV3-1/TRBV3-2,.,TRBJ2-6,TGTGCCAGCAGCCCGTTACTCGGGGATTTACCCTCTGGGGCCAACGTCCTGACTTTC,CASSPLLGDLPSGANVLTF
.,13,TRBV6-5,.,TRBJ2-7,TGTGCCAGCAGGACCCCGGGAGAGGACGAGCAGTACTTC,CASRTPGEDEQYF
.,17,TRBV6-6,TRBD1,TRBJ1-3,TGTGCCAGCAGTCCCGGGACAGGGCCTCGCCTGGGAAACACCATATATTTT,CASSPGTGPRLGNTIYF
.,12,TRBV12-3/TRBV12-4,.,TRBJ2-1,TGTGCCAGCAGCGAGGACCCCAATGAGCAGTTCTTC,CASSEDPNEQFF
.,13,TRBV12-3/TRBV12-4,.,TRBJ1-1,TGTGCCAGCAGTTTAGCAATCGGCCCTAGTACTTTCTTT,CASSLAIGPSTFF
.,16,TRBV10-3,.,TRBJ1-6,TGTGCCATCAGTGAGTTGGGGCGCCTCTATAATTCACCCCTCCACTTT,CAISELGRLYNSPLHF
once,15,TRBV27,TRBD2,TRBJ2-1,TGTGCCAGCAGTCGTTGGACTAGCGGGGACAATGAGCAGTTCTTC,CASSRWTSGDNEQFF
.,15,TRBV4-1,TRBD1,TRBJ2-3,TGCGCCAGCAGCTACCGGGACAGGGCGCCAGATACGCAGTATTTT,CASSYRDRAPDTQYF
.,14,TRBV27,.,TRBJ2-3,TGTGCCAGCAGTTTGGCTAGCGAGACAGATACGCAGTATTTT,CASSLASETDTQYF
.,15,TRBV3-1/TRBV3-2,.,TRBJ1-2,TGTGCCAGCAGCCCCTACAGTGAAGCGCTTCGTGGCTACACCTTC,CASSPYSEALRGYTF
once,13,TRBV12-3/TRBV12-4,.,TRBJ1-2,TGTGCCAGCAGTTTTACGGCTAACTATGGCTACACCTTC,CASSFTANYGYTF
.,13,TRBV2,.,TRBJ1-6,TGTGCCAGCAGACAGTATCTGGGTTCACCCCTCCACTTT,CASRQYLGSPLHF
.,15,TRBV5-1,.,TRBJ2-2,TGCGCCAGCAGCAGGACCACATCAGTCGTCGGGGAGCTGTTTTTT,CASSRTTSVVGELFF
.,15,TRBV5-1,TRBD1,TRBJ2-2,TGCGCCAGCAGCCCTGGACAGGGTCGCACCGGGGAGCTGTTTTTT,CASSPGQGRTGELFF
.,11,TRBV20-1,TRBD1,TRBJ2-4,TGCAGTGAGGACAGGGAAAACATTCAGTACTTC,CSEDRENIQYF
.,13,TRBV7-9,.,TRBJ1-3,TGTGCCAGCAGCTTAGATTTTGGAAACACCATATATTTT,CASSLDFGNTIYF